This TCR beta chain was obtained from a study of T cells in Graves' hyperthyroidism and ophthalmopathy. Those patients with uncontrolled infection, other autoimmune disease, pregnancy or lactation were excluded. Diagnostic decisions used clinical symptoms, serum thyroxine and TRAb, thyroid ultrasound and orbital computed tomography. CDR1 is SNHLY and CDR2 is FYNNEI in the germline V gene. V lost 7 bases and J 1 base, leaving 12 bases between the germline ends. CDR3 length equals 14 residues. This clonotype was seen many times. Amplified regions were TCR beta CDR3 sequences from RNA transcripts. RT-PCR in the first round (using the HTBI primer set) targeted the TCR CDR3. MiXCR, applied by TCRdb to the multiplex PCR reads, yields one record per CDR3 protein. Of hundreds of thousands of distinct CDR3 sequences in the sample, around 15% were seen once.

The chain couples TRBV2 to TRBJ2-3; D unresolved. The TCR sequence derives from a woman aged 55-69 years with Graves' ophthalmopathy. The specimen sequenced was blood. This CDR3 is CASTLKSGTDTQYF. Written as DNA, the CDR3 is TGTGCCAGCACTCTGAAGAGCGGCACAGATACGCAGTATTTT.